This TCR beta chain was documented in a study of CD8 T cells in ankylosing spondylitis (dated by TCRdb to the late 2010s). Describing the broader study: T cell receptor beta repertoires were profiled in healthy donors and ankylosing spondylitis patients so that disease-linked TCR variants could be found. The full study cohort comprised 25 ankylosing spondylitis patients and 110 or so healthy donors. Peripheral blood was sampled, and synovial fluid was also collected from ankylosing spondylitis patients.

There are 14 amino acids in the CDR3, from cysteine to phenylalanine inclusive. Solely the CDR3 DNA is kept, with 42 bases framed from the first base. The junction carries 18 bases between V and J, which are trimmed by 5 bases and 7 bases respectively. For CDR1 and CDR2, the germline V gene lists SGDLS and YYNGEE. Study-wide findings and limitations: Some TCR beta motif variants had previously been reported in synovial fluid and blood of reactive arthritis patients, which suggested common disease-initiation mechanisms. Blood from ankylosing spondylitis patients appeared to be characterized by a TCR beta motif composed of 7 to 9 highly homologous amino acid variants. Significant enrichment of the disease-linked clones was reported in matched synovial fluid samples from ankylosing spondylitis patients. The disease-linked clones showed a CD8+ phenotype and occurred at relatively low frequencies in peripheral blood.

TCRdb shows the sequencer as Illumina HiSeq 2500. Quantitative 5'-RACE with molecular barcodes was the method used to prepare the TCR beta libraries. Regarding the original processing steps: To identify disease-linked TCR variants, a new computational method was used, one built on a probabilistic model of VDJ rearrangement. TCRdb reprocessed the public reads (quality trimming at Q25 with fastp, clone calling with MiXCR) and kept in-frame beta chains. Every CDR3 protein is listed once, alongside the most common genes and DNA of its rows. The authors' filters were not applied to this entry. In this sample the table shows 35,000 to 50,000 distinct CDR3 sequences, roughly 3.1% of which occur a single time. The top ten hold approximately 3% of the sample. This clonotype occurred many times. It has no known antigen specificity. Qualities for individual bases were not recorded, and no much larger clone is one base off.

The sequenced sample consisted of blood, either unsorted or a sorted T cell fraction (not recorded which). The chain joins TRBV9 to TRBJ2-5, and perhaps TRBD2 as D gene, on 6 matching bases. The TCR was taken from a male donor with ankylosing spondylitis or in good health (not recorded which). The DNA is TGTGCCAGCAGTCAACGACTAGTCGGCGCGACCCAGTACTTC. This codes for CASSQRLVGATQYF. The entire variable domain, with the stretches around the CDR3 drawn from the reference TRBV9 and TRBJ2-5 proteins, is DSGVTQTPKHLITATGQRVTLRCSPRSGDLSVYWYQQSLDQGLQFLIQYYNGEERAKGNILERFSAQQFPDLHSELNLSSLELGDSALYFCASSQRLVGATQYFGPGTRLLVL.